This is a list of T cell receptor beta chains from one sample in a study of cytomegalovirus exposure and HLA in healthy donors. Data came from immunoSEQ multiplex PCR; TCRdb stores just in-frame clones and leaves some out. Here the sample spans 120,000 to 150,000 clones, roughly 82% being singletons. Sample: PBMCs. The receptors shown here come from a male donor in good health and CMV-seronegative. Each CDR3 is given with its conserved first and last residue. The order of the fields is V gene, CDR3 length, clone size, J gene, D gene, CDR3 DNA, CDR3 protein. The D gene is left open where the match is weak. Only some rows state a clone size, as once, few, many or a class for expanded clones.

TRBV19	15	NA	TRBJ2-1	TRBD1	TGTGCCAGTACCCCGGGGACAGGGATTCGTTTTGAGCAGTTCTTC	CASTPGTGIRFEQFF
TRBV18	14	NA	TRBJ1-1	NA	TGTGCCAGCTCACAAAGCACAGGCCACACTGAAGCTTTCTTT	CASSQSTGHTEAFF
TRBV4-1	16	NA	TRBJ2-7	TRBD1	TGCGCCAGCAGCCAACGCCCGGGACAGGCCGCCTACGAGCAGTACTTC	CASSQRPGQAAYEQYF
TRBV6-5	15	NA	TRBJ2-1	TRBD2	TGTGCCAGCAGGCATCTAGCGGCCTACTACAATGAGCAGTTCTTC	CASRHLAAYYNEQFF
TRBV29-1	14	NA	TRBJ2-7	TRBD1	TGCAGCGTTGAACTACAGACAGGGTCCTACGAGCAGTACTTC	CSVELQTGSYEQYF
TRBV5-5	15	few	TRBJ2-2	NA	TGTGCCAGCAGCTTAGGACTTTCGAACACCGGGGAGCTGTTTTTT	CASSLGLSNTGELFF
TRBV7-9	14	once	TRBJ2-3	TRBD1	TGTGCCAGCAGCCCGGACAGGGGCACAGATACGCAGTATTTT	CASSPDRGTDTQYF
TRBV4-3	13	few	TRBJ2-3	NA	TGCGCCAGCAGCCAATCTAGCACAGATACGCAGTATTTT	CASSQSSTDTQYF
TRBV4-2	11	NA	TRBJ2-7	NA	TGTGCCAGCAGCCAAGCCGGGGAGCAGTACTTC	CASSQAGEQYF
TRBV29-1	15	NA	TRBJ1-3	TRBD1	TGCAGCGTCACCAGACAGGGCGACTCTGGAAACACCATATATTTT	CSVTRQGDSGNTIYF
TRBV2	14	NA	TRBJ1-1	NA	TGTGCCAGCAGGTCAGGGGCTATGAACACTGAAGCTTTCTTT	CASRSGAMNTEAFF
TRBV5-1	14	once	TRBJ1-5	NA	TGCGCCAGCAGCTTGGGGGGAGGAGATCAGCCCCAGCATTTT	CASSLGGGDQPQHF
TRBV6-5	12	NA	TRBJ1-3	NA	TGTGCCAGCAGTCCACAGGGAAACACCATATATTTT	CASSPQGNTIYF
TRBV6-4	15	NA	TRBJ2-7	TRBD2	TGTGCCAGCAGTCCTAGCGGGGGCCACTCCTACGAGCAGTACTTC	CASSPSGGHSYEQYF
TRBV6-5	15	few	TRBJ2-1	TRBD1	TGTGCCAGCAGTTACGGGACAGGGGAACCCAATGAGCAGTTCTTC	CASSYGTGEPNEQFF
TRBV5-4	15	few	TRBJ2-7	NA	TGTGCCAGCAGCGGAGGGACGGTGGCCTCCTACGAGCAGTACTTC	CASSGGTVASYEQYF
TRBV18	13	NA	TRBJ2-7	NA	TGTGCCAGCTCCCCTGGGGCCAACTACGAGCAGTACTTC	CASSPGANYEQYF
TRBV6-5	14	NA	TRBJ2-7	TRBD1	TGTGCCAGCAGTTTCGGACAGGGGGCTCTCGAGCAGTACTTC	CASSFGQGALEQYF
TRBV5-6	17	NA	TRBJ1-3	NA	TGTGCCAGCAGCTCCCAGCTACGACAGAGCTCTGGAAACACCATATATTTT	CASSSQLRQSSGNTIYF
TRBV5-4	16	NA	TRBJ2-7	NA	TGTGCCAGCAGCCCAGCCGCTTGGCAGGGTGGCTACGAGCAGTACTTC	CASSPAAWQGGYEQYF
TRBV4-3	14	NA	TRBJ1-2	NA	TGCGCCAGCAGCCAAGAGGGCCTGACGGGGGGCTACACCTTC	CASSQEGLTGGYTF
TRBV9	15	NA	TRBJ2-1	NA	TGTGCCAGCAGCGTAGGCTCAGGGTCCAACAATGAGCAGTTCTTC	CASSVGSGSNNEQFF
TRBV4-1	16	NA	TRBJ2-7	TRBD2	TGCGCCAGCAGCCAGGATAGCGGGGGGACCCTTTCCGAGCAGTACTTC	CASSQDSGGTLSEQYF
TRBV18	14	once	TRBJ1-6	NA	TGTGCCAGCTCACCAGGGGGGGGAAATTCACCCCTCCACTTT	CASSPGGGNSPLHF
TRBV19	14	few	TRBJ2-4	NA	TGTGCCAGTAGTATTTCTGGGGGCATGGACATTCAGTACTTC	CASSISGGMDIQYF
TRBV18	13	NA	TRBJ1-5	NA	TGTGCCAGCTCACCGGAGCCTTATCAGCCCCAGCATTTT	CASSPEPYQPQHF
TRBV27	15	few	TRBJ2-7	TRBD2	TGTGCCAGCATTTTCAGGGAGGGGCCGGCCTACGAGCAGTACTTC	CASIFREGPAYEQYF
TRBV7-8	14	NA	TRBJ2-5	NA	TGTGCCAGCAGCCCCCTCGGGATCGGGGAGACCCAGTACTTC	CASSPLGIGETQYF
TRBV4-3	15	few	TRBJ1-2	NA	TGCGCCAGCAGCCAAGATAACGGAGGCGCGGGTGGCTACACCTTC	CASSQDNGGAGGYTF
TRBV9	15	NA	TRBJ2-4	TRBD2	TGTGCCAGCAGCCTAGCGGGGGGTGCCAAAAACATTCAGTACTTC	CASSLAGGAKNIQYF
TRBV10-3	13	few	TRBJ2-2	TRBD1	TGTGCCATCCAGGGGGCCTACGGCGGGGAGCTGTTTTTT	CAIQGAYGGELFF
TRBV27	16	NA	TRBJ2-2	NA	TGTGCCAGCAGTTTAAGAACAGCATCGAACACCGGGGAGCTGTTTTTT	CASSLRTASNTGELFF
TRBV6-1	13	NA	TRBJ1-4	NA	TGTGCCAGCGGTCAGGGGATAGGTGAAAAACTGTTTTTT	CASGQGIGEKLFF
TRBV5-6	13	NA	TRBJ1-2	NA	TGTGCCAGCAGCTTGGATCGTAACTATGGCTACACCTTC	CASSLDRNYGYTF
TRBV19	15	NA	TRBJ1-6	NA	TGTGCCAGCAGAGGGGACTTCGTTAATAATTCACCCCTCCACTTT	CASRGDFVNNSPLHF
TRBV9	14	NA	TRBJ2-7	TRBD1	TGTGCCAGCAGCGTAGGACAGGGGACCTACGAGCAGTACTTC	CASSVGQGTYEQYF
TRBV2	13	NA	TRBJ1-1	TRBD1	TGTGCCAGCAGTCCTGACAGGGGCACTGAAGCTTTCTTT	CASSPDRGTEAFF
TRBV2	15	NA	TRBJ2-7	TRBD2	TGTGCCAGCTCGGCTCCCAGCGGGGGGTTTTACGAGCAGTACTTC	CASSAPSGGFYEQYF
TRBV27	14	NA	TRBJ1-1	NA	TGTGCCAGCAGTTTGCCAGGTATGAACACTGAAGCTTTCTTT	CASSLPGMNTEAFF
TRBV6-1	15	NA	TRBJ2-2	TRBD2	TGTGCCAGCAGTCGGACTAGCGATAACACCGGGGAGCTGTTTTTT	CASSRTSDNTGELFF
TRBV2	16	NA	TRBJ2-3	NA	TGTGCCAGCACCCCACAGGACGCCTTCTTCACAGATACGCAGTATTTT	CASTPQDAFFTDTQYF
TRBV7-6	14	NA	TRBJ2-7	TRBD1	TGTGCCAGCAGCGTAGACAGGGGGCTATACGAGCAGTACTTC	CASSVDRGLYEQYF
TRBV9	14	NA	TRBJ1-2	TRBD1	TGTGCCAGCAGCGTAGACACAGGGGGGTATGGCTACACCTTC	CASSVDTGGYGYTF
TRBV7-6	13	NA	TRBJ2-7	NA	TGTGCCAGCAGCCCCGACAGGCCCTACGAGCAGTACTTC	CASSPDRPYEQYF
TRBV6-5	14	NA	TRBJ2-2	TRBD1	TGTGCCAGCAGCAGACAGGGGAGGAACGGGGAGCTGTTTTTT	CASSRQGRNGELFF
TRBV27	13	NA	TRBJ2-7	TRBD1	TGTGCCAGCAAACTGACAGGGGACTACGAGCAGTACTTC	CASKLTGDYEQYF
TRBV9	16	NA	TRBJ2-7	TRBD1	TGTGCCAGCAGCGTAAGGGGGACAGGGAGCTCCTACGAGCAGTACTTC	CASSVRGTGSSYEQYF
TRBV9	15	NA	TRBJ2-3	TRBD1	TGTGCCAGCAGCGTCGGGACAGGGAATAGAGATACGCAGTATTTT	CASSVGTGNRDTQYF
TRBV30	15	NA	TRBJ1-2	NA	TGTGCCTGGAGTGTAAGCCGGGAGGTAAAGAATGGCTACACCTTC	CAWSVSREVKNGYTF
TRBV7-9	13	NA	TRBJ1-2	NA	TGTTCCACTCCCACCGGGTCAAACTATGGCTACACCTTC	CSTPTGSNYGYTF
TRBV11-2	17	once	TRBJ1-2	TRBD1	TGTGCCAGCAGCTCCCCCTGGCGGCAGGGGGCGCGGAATGGCTACACCTTC	CASSSPWRQGARNGYTF